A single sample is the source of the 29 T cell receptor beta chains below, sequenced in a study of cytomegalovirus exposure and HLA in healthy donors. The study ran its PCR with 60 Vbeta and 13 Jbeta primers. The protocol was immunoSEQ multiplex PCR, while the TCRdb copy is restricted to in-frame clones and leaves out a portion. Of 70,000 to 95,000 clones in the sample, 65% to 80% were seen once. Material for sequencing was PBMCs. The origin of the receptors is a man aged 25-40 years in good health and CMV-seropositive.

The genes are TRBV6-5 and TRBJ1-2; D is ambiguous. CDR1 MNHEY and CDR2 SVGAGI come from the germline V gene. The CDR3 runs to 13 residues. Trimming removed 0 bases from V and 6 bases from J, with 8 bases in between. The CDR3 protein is CASSYSTGNGYTF. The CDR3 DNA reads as TGTGCCAGCAGTTACTCGACCGGGAATGGCTACACCTTC.

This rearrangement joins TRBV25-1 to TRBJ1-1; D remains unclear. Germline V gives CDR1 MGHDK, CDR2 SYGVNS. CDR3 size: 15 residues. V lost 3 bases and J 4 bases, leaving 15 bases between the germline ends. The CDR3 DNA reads TGTGCCAGCAGTGACGATTACCGGGTGTCCACTGAAGCTTTCTTT. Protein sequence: CASSDDYRVSTEAFF.

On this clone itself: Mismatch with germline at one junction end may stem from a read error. The chain's CDR3 is CSSSSTGGQGQPQHF. For the CDR3, the DNA is TGTTCCAGCAGCTCAACCGGGGGGCAGGGTCAGCCCCAGCATTTT. J is TRBJ1-5 and V is TRBV7-9; TRBD1 might be the D (6 bases). Germline V gene data show CDR1 as SEHNR and CDR2 as FQNEAQ (reference sequence). The CDR3 is 15 residues long.

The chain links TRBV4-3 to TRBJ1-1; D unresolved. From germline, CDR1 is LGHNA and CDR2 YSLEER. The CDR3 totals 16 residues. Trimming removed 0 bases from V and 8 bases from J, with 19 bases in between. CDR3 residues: CASSQDEGITTGEAFF. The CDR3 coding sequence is TGCGCCAGCAGCCAAGATGAGGGAATTACGACGGGGGAAGCTTTCTTT.

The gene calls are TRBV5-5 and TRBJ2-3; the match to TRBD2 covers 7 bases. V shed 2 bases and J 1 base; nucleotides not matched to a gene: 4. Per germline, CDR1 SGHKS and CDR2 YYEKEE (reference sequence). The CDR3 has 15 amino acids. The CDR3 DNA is TGTGCCAGCAGCTTACGGGACTACGGCACAGATACGCAGTATTTT. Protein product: CASSLRDYGTDTQYF.

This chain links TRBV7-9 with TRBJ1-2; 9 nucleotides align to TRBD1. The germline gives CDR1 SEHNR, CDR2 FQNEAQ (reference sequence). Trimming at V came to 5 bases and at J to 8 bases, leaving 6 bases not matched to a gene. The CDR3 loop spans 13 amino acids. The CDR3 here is CASSLGTGQGYTF. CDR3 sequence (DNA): TGTGCCAGCAGCCTCGGGACAGGGCAAGGCTACACCTTC.

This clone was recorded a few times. DNA of the CDR3: TGTGCCAGTAGTACCCGACAGGGCAGCACAGATACGCAGTATTTT. It specifies CASSTRQGSTDTQYF. The chain recombines TRBV19 with TRBJ2-3, with 7 bases fitting TRBD1. Losses at the gene ends were 4 bases for V and 0 bases for J; bases not matched to a gene: 4. Germline V gives CDR1 LNHDA, CDR2 SQIVND (reference sequence). This CDR3 has 15 amino acids.

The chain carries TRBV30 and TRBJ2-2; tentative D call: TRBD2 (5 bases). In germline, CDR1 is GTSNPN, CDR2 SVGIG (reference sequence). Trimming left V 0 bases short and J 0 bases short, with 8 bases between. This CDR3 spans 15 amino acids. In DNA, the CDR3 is TGTGCCTGGAGTGTGGGAGAAACGAACACCGGGGAGCTGTTTTTT. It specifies CAWSVGETNTGELFF.

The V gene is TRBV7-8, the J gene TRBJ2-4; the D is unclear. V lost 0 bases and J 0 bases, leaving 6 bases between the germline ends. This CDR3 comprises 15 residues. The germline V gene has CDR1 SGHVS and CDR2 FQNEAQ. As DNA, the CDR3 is TGTGCCAGCAGCTTAGCCAGGCTAGCCAAAAACATTCAGTACTTC. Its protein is CASSLARLAKNIQYF.

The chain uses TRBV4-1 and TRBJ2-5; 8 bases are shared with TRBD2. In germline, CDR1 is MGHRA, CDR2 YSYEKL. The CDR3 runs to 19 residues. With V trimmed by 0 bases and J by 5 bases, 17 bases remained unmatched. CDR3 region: CASSQDRYEAGVGGETQYF. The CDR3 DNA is TGCGCCAGCAGCCAAGATCGTTACGAAGCGGGGGTGGGGGGGGAGACCCAGTACTTC.

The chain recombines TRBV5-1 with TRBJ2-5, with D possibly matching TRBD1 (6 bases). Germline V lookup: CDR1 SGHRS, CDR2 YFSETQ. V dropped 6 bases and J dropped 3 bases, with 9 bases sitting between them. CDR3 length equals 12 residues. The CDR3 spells CASKEGEETQYF. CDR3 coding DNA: TGCGCCAGCAAAGAGGGGGAAGAGACCCAGTACTTC.

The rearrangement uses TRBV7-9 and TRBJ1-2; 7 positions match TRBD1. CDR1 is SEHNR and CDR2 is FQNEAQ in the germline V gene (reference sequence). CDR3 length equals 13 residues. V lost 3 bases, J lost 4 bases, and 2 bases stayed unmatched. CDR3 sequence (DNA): TGTGCCAGCAGCTTGACAGGGAGCTATGGCTACACCTTC. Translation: CASSLTGSYGYTF.

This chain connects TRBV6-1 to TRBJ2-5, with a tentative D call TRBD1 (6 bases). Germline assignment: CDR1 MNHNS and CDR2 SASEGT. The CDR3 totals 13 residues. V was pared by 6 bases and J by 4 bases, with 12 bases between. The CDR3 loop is CASRSTGRETQYF. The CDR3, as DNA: TGTGCCAGCAGATCAACAGGGAGAGAGACCCAGTACTTC.

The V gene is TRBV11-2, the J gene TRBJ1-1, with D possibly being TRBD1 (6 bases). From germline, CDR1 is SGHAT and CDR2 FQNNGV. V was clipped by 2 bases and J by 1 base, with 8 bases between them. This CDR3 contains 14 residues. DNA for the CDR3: TGTGCCAGCAGCTTACGCAGGGGGAACACTGAAGCTTTCTTT. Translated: CASSLRRGNTEAFF.

Written as DNA, the CDR3 is TGTGCCTGGAGTGTAGGGGCGAGCTCGTACAATGAGCAGTTCTTC. Protein product: CAWSVGASSYNEQFF. V is TRBV30 and J is TRBJ2-1; TRBD1 is a possible D gene (5 bases). Trimming shortened V by 0 bases and J by 4 bases, and 13 bases separated the two germline ends. Looked up from germline, CDR1 is GTSNPN and CDR2 is SVGIG (reference sequence). This CDR3 contains 15 residues.

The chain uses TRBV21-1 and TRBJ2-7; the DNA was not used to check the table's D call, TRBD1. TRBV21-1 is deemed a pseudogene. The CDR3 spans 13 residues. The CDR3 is CASSRGRLDEQYF. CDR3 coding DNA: TGTGCCAGCAGCAGGGGGCGATTGGACGAGCAGTACTTC.

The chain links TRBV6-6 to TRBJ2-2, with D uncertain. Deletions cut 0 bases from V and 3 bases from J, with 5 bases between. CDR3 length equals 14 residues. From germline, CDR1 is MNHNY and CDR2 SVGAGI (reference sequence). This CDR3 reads CASSYSSDTGELFF. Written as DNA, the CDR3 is TGTGCCAGCAGTTACTCGAGTGACACCGGGGAGCTGTTTTTT.

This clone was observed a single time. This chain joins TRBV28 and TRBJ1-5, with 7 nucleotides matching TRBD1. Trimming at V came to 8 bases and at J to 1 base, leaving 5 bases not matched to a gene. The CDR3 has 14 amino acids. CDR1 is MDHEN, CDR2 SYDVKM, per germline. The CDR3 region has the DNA TGTGCCAGCGTACAGGGGCCGAGCAATCAGCCCCAGCATTTT. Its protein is CASVQGPSNQPQHF.

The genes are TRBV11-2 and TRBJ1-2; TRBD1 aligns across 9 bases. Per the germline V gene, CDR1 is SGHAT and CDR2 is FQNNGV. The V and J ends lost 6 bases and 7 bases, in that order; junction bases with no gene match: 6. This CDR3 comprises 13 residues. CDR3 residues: CASSPQGAAGYTF. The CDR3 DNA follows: TGTGCCAGCAGTCCACAGGGGGCGGCTGGCTACACCTTC.

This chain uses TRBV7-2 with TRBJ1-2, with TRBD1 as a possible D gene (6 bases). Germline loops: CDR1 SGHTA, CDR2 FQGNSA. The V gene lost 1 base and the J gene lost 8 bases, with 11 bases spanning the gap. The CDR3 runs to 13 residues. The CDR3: CASSLGRGPGYTF. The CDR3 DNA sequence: TGTGCCAGCAGCTTAGGGCGGGGGCCAGGCTACACCTTC.

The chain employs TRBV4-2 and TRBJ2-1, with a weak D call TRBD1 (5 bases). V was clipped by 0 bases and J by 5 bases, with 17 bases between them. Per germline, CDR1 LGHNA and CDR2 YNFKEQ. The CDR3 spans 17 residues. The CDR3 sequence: CASSQDVWQGLDNEQFF. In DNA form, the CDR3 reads TGTGCCAGCAGCCAAGACGTCTGGCAGGGTCTCGACAATGAGCAGTTCTTC.

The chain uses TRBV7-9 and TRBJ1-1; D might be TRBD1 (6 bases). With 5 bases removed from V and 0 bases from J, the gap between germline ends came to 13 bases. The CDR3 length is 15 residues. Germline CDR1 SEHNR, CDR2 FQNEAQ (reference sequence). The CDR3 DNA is TGTGCCAGCAGCAAAACCGGGACAATGAACACTGAAGCTTTCTTT. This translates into CASSKTGTMNTEAFF.

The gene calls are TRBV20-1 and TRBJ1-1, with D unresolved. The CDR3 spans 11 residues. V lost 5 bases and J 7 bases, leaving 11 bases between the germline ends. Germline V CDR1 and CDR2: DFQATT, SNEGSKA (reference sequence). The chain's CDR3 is CSALGVGEAFF. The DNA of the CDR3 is TGCAGTGCTCTGGGAGTAGGTGAAGCTTTCTTT.

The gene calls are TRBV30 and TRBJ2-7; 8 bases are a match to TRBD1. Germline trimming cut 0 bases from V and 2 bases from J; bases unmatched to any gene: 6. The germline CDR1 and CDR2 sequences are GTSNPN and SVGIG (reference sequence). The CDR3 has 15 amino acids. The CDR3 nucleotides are TGTGCCTGGAGTGTAGGGGCAGGGGGCCCCTACGAGCAGTACTTC. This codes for CAWSVGAGGPYEQYF. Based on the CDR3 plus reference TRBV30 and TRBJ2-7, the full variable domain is SQTIHQWPATLVQPVGSPLSLECTVEGTSNPNLYWYRQAAGRGLQLLFYSVGIGQISSEVPQNLSASRPQDRQFILSSKKLLLSDSGFYLCAWSVGAGGPYEQYFGPGTRLTVT.

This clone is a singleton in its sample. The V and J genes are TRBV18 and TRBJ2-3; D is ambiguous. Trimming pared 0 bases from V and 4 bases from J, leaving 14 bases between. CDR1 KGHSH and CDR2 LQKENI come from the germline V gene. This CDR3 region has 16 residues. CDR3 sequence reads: CASSPPMGSISDTQYF. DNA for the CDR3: TGTGCCAGCTCACCACCGATGGGCTCCATCTCAGATACGCAGTATTTT.

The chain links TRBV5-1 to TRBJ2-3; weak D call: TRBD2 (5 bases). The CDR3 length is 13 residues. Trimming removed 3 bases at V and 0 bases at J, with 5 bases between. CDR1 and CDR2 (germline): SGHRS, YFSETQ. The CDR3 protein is CASSWTSTDTQYF. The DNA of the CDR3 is TGCGCCAGCAGCTGGACTAGCACAGATACGCAGTATTTT. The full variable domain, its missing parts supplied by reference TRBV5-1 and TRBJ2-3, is KAGVTQTPRYLIKTRGQQVTLSCSPISGHRSVSWYQQTPGQGLQFLFEYFSETQRNKGNFPGRFSGRQFSNSRSEMNVSTLELGDSALYLCASSWTSTDTQYFGPGTRLTVL.

The DNA for the CDR3 is TGCGCCAGCAGCCAAGGTGGACAGGTGGGTCAGCCCCAGCATTTT. Translated: CASSQGGQVGQPQHF. The rearrangement joins TRBV4-1 to TRBJ1-5, with 7 bases lining up with TRBD1. Germline V gene lookup returns CDR1 MGHRA and CDR2 YSYEKL. The CDR3 runs 15 residues. Trimming removed 1 base from V and 6 bases from J; junction bases left unmatched: 6.

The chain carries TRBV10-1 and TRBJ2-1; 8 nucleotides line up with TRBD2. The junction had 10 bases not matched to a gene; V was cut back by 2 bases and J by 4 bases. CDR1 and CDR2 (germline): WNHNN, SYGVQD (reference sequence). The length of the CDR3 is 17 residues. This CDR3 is CASSEGAGGRVYNEQFF. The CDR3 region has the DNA TGCGCCAGCAGTGAGGGGGCGGGGGGCCGGGTATACAATGAGCAGTTCTTC.

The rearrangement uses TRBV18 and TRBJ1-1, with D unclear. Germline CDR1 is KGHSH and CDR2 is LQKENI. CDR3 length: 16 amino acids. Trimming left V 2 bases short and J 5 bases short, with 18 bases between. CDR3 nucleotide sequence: TGTGCCAGCTCACCAGCGACCCCCCAAAGGGAGACTGAAGCTTTCTTT. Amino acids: CASSPATPQRETEAFF.